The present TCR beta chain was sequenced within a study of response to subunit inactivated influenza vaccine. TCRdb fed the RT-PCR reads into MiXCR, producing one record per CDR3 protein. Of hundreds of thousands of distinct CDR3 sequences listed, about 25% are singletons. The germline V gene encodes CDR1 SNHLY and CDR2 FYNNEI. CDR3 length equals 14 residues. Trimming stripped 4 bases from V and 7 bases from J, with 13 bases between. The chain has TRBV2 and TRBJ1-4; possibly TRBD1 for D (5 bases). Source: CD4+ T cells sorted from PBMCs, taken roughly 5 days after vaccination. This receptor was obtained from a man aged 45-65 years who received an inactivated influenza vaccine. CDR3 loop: CASSVEGNGEKLFF. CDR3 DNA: TGTGCCAGCAGTGTGGAGGGGAACGGTGAAAAACTGTTTTTT.